Listed below are T cell receptor beta chains from one sample, sequenced in a study of shared clonotypes between healthy human individuals. Clones were read by immunoSEQ multiplex PCR, and TCRdb kept only the in-frame ones, dropping some. The sample lists nearly 1,000,000 clones, around 80% occurring once. The specimen was memory CD4+ T cells sorted from blood. The source of these receptors is a man between 18 and 29 years old in good health. Each CDR3 is given with its conserved first and last residue. D genes are given only for firm matches. Only some rows state a clone size, as once, few, many or a class for expanded clones.

D gene: .; J gene: TRBJ2-3; clone size: .; V gene: TRBV5-4; CDR3 length: 14; CDR3 protein: CASSLVGTTDTQYF; CDR3 DNA: TGTGCCAGCAGCTTGGTGGGAACCACAGATACGCAGTATTTT
D gene: TRBD1; J gene: TRBJ2-1; clone size: many; V gene: TRBV6-4; CDR3 length: 15; CDR3 protein: CASRNKNRGYNEQFF; CDR3 DNA: TGTGCCAGCAGGAACAAAAACAGGGGATACAATGAGCAGTTCTTC
D gene: TRBD1; J gene: TRBJ2-2; clone size: .; V gene: TRBV6-1; CDR3 length: 16; CDR3 protein: CASSEQTGGNTGELFF; CDR3 DNA: TGTGCCAGCAGTGAACAGACAGGGGGGAACACCGGGGAGCTGTTTTTT
D gene: .; J gene: TRBJ2-2; clone size: .; V gene: TRBV19; CDR3 length: 16; CDR3 protein: CASTPSLRGRTGELFF; CDR3 DNA: TGTGCCAGTACCCCCTCACTCAGGGGGAGGACCGGGGAGCTGTTTTTT
D gene: .; J gene: TRBJ1-5; clone size: .; V gene: TRBV19; CDR3 length: 17; CDR3 protein: CASSIAAGTGINQPQHF; CDR3 DNA: TGTGCCAGTAGTATAGCTGCCGGGACGGGAATTAATCAGCCCCAGCATTTT
D gene: .; J gene: TRBJ2-1; clone size: .; V gene: TRBV18; CDR3 length: 13; CDR3 protein: CASSPRQGGEQFF; CDR3 DNA: TGTGCCAGCTCACCACGGCAAGGTGGGGAGCAGTTCTTC
D gene: .; J gene: TRBJ1-1; clone size: .; V gene: TRBV28; CDR3 length: 14; CDR3 protein: CASVLEVGDTEAFF; CDR3 DNA: TGTGCCAGCGTACTAGAGGTCGGGGACACTGAAGCTTTCTTT
D gene: .; J gene: TRBJ2-3; clone size: .; V gene: TRBV14; CDR3 length: 16; CDR3 protein: CASSQDKTFSTDTQYF; CDR3 DNA: TGTGCCAGCAGCCAAGATAAAACATTCTCCACAGATACGCAGTATTTT
D gene: .; J gene: TRBJ2-1; clone size: once; V gene: TRBV11-2; CDR3 length: 16; CDR3 protein: CASSLFIGETYNEQFF; CDR3 DNA: TGTGCCAGCAGCTTATTCATCGGTGAGACCTACAATGAGCAGTTCTTC
D gene: .; J gene: TRBJ2-6; clone size: few; V gene: TRBV5-1; CDR3 length: 17; CDR3 protein: CASSTQGVRSGANVLTF; CDR3 DNA: TGCGCCAGCAGCACACAGGGTGTCCGCTCTGGGGCCAACGTCCTGACTTTC
D gene: .; J gene: TRBJ1-6; clone size: .; V gene: TRBV6-6; CDR3 length: 15; CDR3 protein: CASSYSGSANSPLHF; CDR3 DNA: TGTGCCAGCAGTTACTCGGGAAGTGCAAATTCACCCCTCCACTTT
D gene: .; J gene: TRBJ2-3; clone size: .; V gene: TRBV27; CDR3 length: 16; CDR3 protein: CASTLFWMPSTDTQYF; CDR3 DNA: TGTGCCAGCACTCTTTTTTGGATGCCTAGCACAGATACGCAGTATTTT
D gene: TRBD1; J gene: TRBJ1-1; clone size: .; V gene: TRBV30; CDR3 length: 13; CDR3 protein: CAWSGTGGTEAFF; CDR3 DNA: TGTGCCTGGAGCGGGACAGGGGGTACTGAAGCTTTCTTT
D gene: TRBD1; J gene: TRBJ1-6; clone size: few; V gene: TRBV30; CDR3 length: 13; CDR3 protein: CAWRGTGDSPLHF; CDR3 DNA: TGTGCCTGGAGAGGGACAGGGGATTCACCCCTCCACTTT
D gene: .; J gene: TRBJ2-7; clone size: .; V gene: TRBV19; CDR3 length: 13; CDR3 protein: CASSKWGDYEQYF; CDR3 DNA: TGTGCCAGTAGTAAGTGGGGGGACTACGAGCAGTACTTC
D gene: .; J gene: TRBJ2-4; clone size: .; V gene: TRBV27; CDR3 length: 11; CDR3 protein: CASRTGDIQYF; CDR3 DNA: TGTGCCAGCAGGACCGGGGACATTCAGTACTTC
D gene: .; J gene: TRBJ2-7; clone size: .; V gene: TRBV5-5; CDR3 length: 15; CDR3 protein: CASSALFRADYEQYF; CDR3 DNA: TGTGCCAGCTCAGCTTTGTTTAGGGCCGACTACGAGCAGTACTTC
D gene: .; J gene: TRBJ1-6; clone size: .; V gene: TRBV27; CDR3 length: 15; CDR3 protein: CASSLSRAAESPLHF; CDR3 DNA: TGTGCCAGCAGTTTATCGCGAGCAGCGGAGTCACCCCTCCACTTT
D gene: .; J gene: TRBJ2-5; clone size: .; V gene: TRBV7-8; CDR3 length: 17; CDR3 protein: CASSLTGNRASGETQYF; CDR3 DNA: TGTGCCAGCAGCTTAACTGGAAACAGGGCATCAGGAGAGACCCAGTACTTC
D gene: .; J gene: TRBJ2-1; clone size: .; V gene: TRBV6-6; CDR3 length: 13; CDR3 protein: CASTAHVYNEQFF; CDR3 DNA: TGTGCCAGCACTGCACATGTCTACAATGAGCAGTTCTTC
D gene: .; J gene: TRBJ2-7; clone size: .; V gene: TRBV5-6; CDR3 length: 14; CDR3 protein: CASSLTGPTYEQYF; CDR3 DNA: TGTGCCAGCAGCTTGACAGGGCCAACCTACGAGCAGTACTTC
D gene: .; J gene: TRBJ1-1; clone size: .; V gene: TRBV7-8; CDR3 length: 14; CDR3 protein: CASSLVSGNTEAFF; CDR3 DNA: TGTGCCAGCAGCTTAGTCTCGGGGAACACTGAAGCTTTCTTT
D gene: .; J gene: TRBJ1-6; clone size: .; V gene: TRBV6-1; CDR3 length: 17; CDR3 protein: CASSEVGRGSYNSPLHF; CDR3 DNA: TGTGCCAGCAGTGAGGTGGGCAGGGGCTCCTATAATTCACCCCTCCACTTT
D gene: TRBD2; J gene: TRBJ2-4; clone size: .; V gene: TRBV30; CDR3 length: 17; CDR3 protein: CALSSGSSPLAKNIQYF; CDR3 DNA: TGTGCCTTGTCTAGCGGGAGTTCCCCCCTAGCCAAAAACATTCAGTACTTC
D gene: .; J gene: TRBJ2-7; clone size: .; V gene: TRBV21-1; CDR3 length: 19; CDR3 protein: CASTSEGRWTSGGHYEQYF; CDR3 DNA: TGTGCCAGCACCTCAGAAGGGCGATGGACTAGCGGGGGACACTACGAGCAGTACTTC
D gene: .; J gene: TRBJ2-3; clone size: .; V gene: TRBV5-1; CDR3 length: 14; CDR3 protein: CASSMPPAPDTQYF; CDR3 DNA: TGCGCCAGCAGTATGCCTCCCGCACCAGATACGCAGTATTTT
D gene: .; J gene: TRBJ2-3; clone size: .; V gene: TRBV5-6; CDR3 length: 15; CDR3 protein: CASSLRRINTDTQYF; CDR3 DNA: TGTGCCAGCAGCCTCAGACGAATCAACACAGATACGCAGTATTTT
D gene: .; J gene: TRBJ2-1; clone size: .; V gene: TRBV11-3; CDR3 length: 13; CDR3 protein: CASSLEGSNEQFF; CDR3 DNA: TGTGCCAGCAGCTTAGAGGGGTCTAATGAGCAGTTCTTC
D gene: TRBD1; J gene: TRBJ1-6; clone size: .; V gene: TRBV13; CDR3 length: 14; CDR3 protein: CASSPQGAGSPLHF; CDR3 DNA: TGTGCCAGCAGCCCACAGGGGGCAGGGTCACCCCTCCACTTT
D gene: TRBD1; J gene: TRBJ1-2; clone size: once; V gene: TRBV19; CDR3 length: 13; CDR3 protein: CASSPLTGGGYTF; CDR3 DNA: TGTGCCAGTAGTCCCCTGACAGGGGGTGGCTACACCTTC
D gene: .; J gene: TRBJ2-3; clone size: .; V gene: TRBV9; CDR3 length: 14; CDR3 protein: CASSHTASTDTQYF; CDR3 DNA: TGTGCCAGCAGCCACACGGCGAGCACAGATACGCAGTATTTT
D gene: .; J gene: TRBJ2-1; clone size: .; V gene: TRBV7-9; CDR3 length: 14; CDR3 protein: CASSSPPENNEQFF; CDR3 DNA: TGTGCCAGCAGCTCCCCTCCCGAGAACAATGAGCAGTTCTTC
D gene: .; J gene: TRBJ2-3; clone size: .; V gene: TRBV12-2; CDR3 length: 14; CDR3 protein: CASRFIRVPDTQYF; CDR3 DNA: TGTGCAAGTCGCTTCATCCGGGTCCCAGATACGCAGTATTTT
D gene: TRBD1; J gene: TRBJ1-1; clone size: many; V gene: TRBV5-4; CDR3 length: 15; CDR3 protein: CASSWGRQGNTEAFF; CDR3 DNA: TGTGCCAGCAGCTGGGGGAGACAGGGCAACACTGAAGCTTTCTTT
D gene: .; J gene: TRBJ2-7; clone size: .; V gene: TRBV30; CDR3 length: 11; CDR3 protein: CAWSLGGEQYF; CDR3 DNA: TGTGCCTGGAGTTTAGGAGGCGAGCAGTACTTC
D gene: TRBD1; J gene: TRBJ2-1; clone size: .; V gene: TRBV27; CDR3 length: 17; CDR3 protein: CASSPPRGTGDDNEQFF; CDR3 DNA: TGTGCCAGCAGTCCCCCCAGGGGGACAGGGGACGACAATGAGCAGTTCTTC
D gene: .; J gene: TRBJ1-1; clone size: .; V gene: TRBV4-3; CDR3 length: 16; CDR3 protein: CASSQGSVGTRDRAFF; CDR3 DNA: TGCGCCAGCAGCCAAGGATCCGTGGGCACGCGGGACCGCGCTTTCTTT
D gene: .; J gene: TRBJ2-4; clone size: .; V gene: TRBV5-8; CDR3 length: 13; CDR3 protein: CASSPIQGNIQYF; CDR3 DNA: TGTGCCAGCAGCCCCATACAGGGAAACATTCAGTACTTC
D gene: .; J gene: TRBJ2-5; clone size: .; V gene: TRBV10-3; CDR3 length: 13; CDR3 protein: CAISDRGQETQYF; CDR3 DNA: TGTGCCATCAGTGATCGTGGGCAAGAGACCCAGTACTTC
D gene: .; J gene: TRBJ2-7; clone size: many; V gene: TRBV7-2; CDR3 length: 15; CDR3 protein: CASTLFYGSSYEQYF; CDR3 DNA: TGTGCCAGCACCTTATTTTATGGGAGCTCCTACGAGCAGTACTTC
D gene: .; J gene: TRBJ1-2; clone size: .; V gene: TRBV6-6; CDR3 length: 15; CDR3 protein: CASSFPPEGGDGYTF; CDR3 DNA: TGTGCCAGCAGTTTCCCTCCGGAGGGGGGGGATGGCTACACCTTC
D gene: .; J gene: TRBJ1-1; clone size: .; V gene: TRBV6-1; CDR3 length: 14; CDR3 protein: CASSEAEQTTEAFF; CDR3 DNA: TGTGCCAGCAGTGAAGCGGAACAGACCACTGAAGCTTTCTTT
D gene: .; J gene: TRBJ2-3; clone size: .; V gene: TRBV6-1; CDR3 length: 13; CDR3 protein: CASSEGVWDTQYF; CDR3 DNA: TGTGCCAGCAGTGAAGGGGTGTGGGATACGCAGTATTTT
D gene: .; J gene: TRBJ2-1; clone size: many; V gene: TRBV5-4; CDR3 length: 15; CDR3 protein: CASSSQAPTYNEQFF; CDR3 DNA: TGTGCCAGCAGTTCCCAGGCCCCTACCTACAATGAGCAGTTCTTC
D gene: TRBD1; J gene: TRBJ2-5; clone size: .; V gene: TRBV5-8; CDR3 length: 15; CDR3 protein: CASRYRDRVEETQYF; CDR3 DNA: TGTGCCAGCAGATACCGGGACAGGGTGGAGGAGACCCAGTACTTC
D gene: .; J gene: TRBJ2-7; clone size: .; V gene: TRBV5-1; CDR3 length: 13; CDR3 protein: CASSLSQLGEQYF; CDR3 DNA: TGCGCCAGCAGCTTGTCCCAACTTGGGGAGCAGTACTTC
D gene: .; J gene: TRBJ2-5; clone size: .; V gene: TRBV6-5; CDR3 length: 14; CDR3 protein: CAGRGNKQGETQYF; CDR3 DNA: TGTGCCGGTCGGGGTAATAAGCAGGGAGAGACCCAGTACTTC
D gene: TRBD2; J gene: TRBJ2-3; clone size: .; V gene: TRBV6-1; CDR3 length: 17; CDR3 protein: CASSGGLAGGNTDTQYF; CDR3 DNA: TGTGCCAGCAGTGGGGGACTAGCGGGAGGGAACACAGATACGCAGTATTTT